Listed below are T cell receptor beta chains from one sample, sequenced in a study of CD8+ T cells in alopecia areata. Data came from immunoSEQ multiplex PCR; TCRdb stores just in-frame clones and leaves some out. The sample has about 100,000 clones, approximately 50% seen once; the top ten hold approximately 23%. The sample taken for sequencing was NKG2D-low CD8+ T cells sorted from blood. Receptor source: a human donor with alopecia areata. The CDR3 runs from the conserved cysteine through the conserved F or W. Fields, in order: J gene, V gene, CDR3 length, clone size, D gene, CDR3 DNA, CDR3 protein. D genes are given only for firm matches. Expanded clones are given a class, and other clones once, few, many or no size at all.

TRBJ2-1,TRBV29-1,15,.,.,TGCAGCGTTGAGGGATCGGAGGGAACCTACAATGAGCAGTTCTTC,CSVEGSEGTYNEQFF
TRBJ2-1,TRBV29-1,17,.,TRBD2,TGCAGCGCTTCCCGACTGACTAGCGGGAGCTCCTACAATGAGCAGTTCTTC,CSASRLTSGSSYNEQFF
TRBJ2-5,TRBV29-1,15,.,TRBD2,TGCAGCGTTGAGGCTCGGGGGGTGCGGAAAGAGACCCAGTACTTC,CSVEARGVRKETQYF
TRBJ1-5,TRBV27,13,once,TRBD1,TGTGCCAGCAGGGGGACAGCCAATCAGCCCCAGCATTTT,CASRGTANQPQHF
TRBJ1-1,TRBV15,11,few,TRBD1,TGTGCCACCAGCAAGGACAGGGAAGCTTTCTTT,CATSKDREAFF
TRBJ2-2,TRBV29-1,16,few,TRBD2,TGCAGCGCCTCCGGGACTAGCGGGGGAGACACCGGGGAGCTGTTTTTT,CSASGTSGGDTGELFF
TRBJ2-4,TRBV2,13,few,TRBD2,TGTGCCAGCAGTGAAATAATTGGACTAGCCATCCACTTC,CASSEIIGLAIHF
TRBJ2-7,TRBV5-1,16,few,TRBD1,TGCGCCAGCAGCTTGTATGGGACAGGGATTTCCTACGAGCAGTACTTC,CASSLYGTGISYEQYF
TRBJ1-2,TRBV12-5,13,.,.,TGTGCTAGTGCCGGGCCATCTTCCTATGGCTACACCTTC,CASAGPSSYGYTF
TRBJ2-1,TRBV5-1,14,few,TRBD2,TGCGCCAGCAGCTTGGAGACTAGCGGGGGAACTCGGTTCTTC,CASSLETSGGTRFF
TRBJ2-1,TRBV5-6,13,.,TRBD1,TGTGCCAGCAGCCCGACAGGGGCGGGTGAGCAGTTCTTC,CASSPTGAGEQFF
TRBJ1-4,TRBV28,14,.,.,TGTGCCAGCAGTTTCGAGGAATACGATGAAAAACTGTTTTTT,CASSFEEYDEKLFF
TRBJ2-7,TRBV30,11,.,.,TGTGCCTGGGGTCGTGAGGTCGAGCAGTACTTC,CAWGREVEQYF
TRBJ2-3,TRBV13,15,few,TRBD1,TGTGCCAGCAGCCTCGGGACAGGGGGCCAAGATACGCAGTATTTT,CASSLGTGGQDTQYF
TRBJ2-7,TRBV4-1,16,.,TRBD1,TGCGCCAGCAGCCATGAATCCCCCGGACAGGGATACGAGCAGTACTTC,CASSHESPGQGYEQYF
TRBJ2-7,TRBV7-9,13,few,TRBD2,TGTGCCAGCAGCATAGCGGGAGGGGTTGAGCAGTACTTC,CASSIAGGVEQYF
TRBJ2-7,TRBV29-1,13,few,TRBD2,TGCAGCGTTGTTCTAGCGGTACGCTACGAGCAGTACTTC,CSVVLAVRYEQYF
TRBJ2-3,TRBV7-6,17,.,TRBD2,TGTGCCAGCAGCTCCCCTCGAGCGGGAGGGGGCACAGATACGCAGTATTTT,CASSSPRAGGGTDTQYF
TRBJ2-5,TRBV29-1,14,few,.,TGCAGCGTGGCCCCGCGGGCGGGTGCAGAGACCCAGTACTTC,CSVAPRAGAETQYF
TRBJ2-3,TRBV29-1,13,.,.,TGCAGCGTTGTGCCCCGGGGCACAGATACGCAGTATTTT,CSVVPRGTDTQYF
TRBJ2-1,TRBV7-6,15,.,.,TGTGCCAGCAGCTCCCGGGACGACAATTACAATGAGCAGTTCTTC,CASSSRDDNYNEQFF
TRBJ2-3,TRBV7-9,16,.,.,TGTGCCAGCAGTCACGATAGCGGTGGTTCCTTAGATACGCAGTATTTT,CASSHDSGGSLDTQYF
TRBJ2-5,TRBV6-6,14,.,.,TGTGCCAGCATAGGGGGGAGGGAGCAAGAGACCCAGTACTTC,CASIGGREQETQYF
TRBJ1-1,TRBV30,13,.,.,TGTGCCTGGAGTGGGGACAAGAACACTGAAGCTTTCTTT,CAWSGDKNTEAFF
TRBJ2-1,TRBV13,15,.,TRBD2,TGTGCCAGCAGCTCCCGACTAGCGGGGAACAATGAGCAGTTCTTC,CASSSRLAGNNEQFF
TRBJ2-3,TRBV7-3,15,.,.,TGTGCCAGCAGCTTAGGCGGCTCCTACACAGATACGCAGTATTTT,CASSLGGSYTDTQYF
TRBJ2-7,TRBV20-1,10,.,.,TGCAGTGCTAGAGGCGGAGAGCAGTACTTC,CSARGGEQYF
TRBJ1-5,TRBV5-6,12,.,.,TGTGCCAGCAGCTCAGGCAATCAGCCCCAGCATTTT,CASSSGNQPQHF
TRBJ2-7,TRBV2,13,.,.,TGTGCCAGCATTTCGACTCCCTCCTACGAGCAGTACTTC,CASISTPSYEQYF
TRBJ2-1,TRBV13,15,.,TRBD2,TGTGCCAGCAGCTTAAGCGGGAGGGCCTACAATGAGCAGTTCTTC,CASSLSGRAYNEQFF
TRBJ2-1,TRBV7-3,13,few,.,TGTGCCAGCAGCGTACTGTCCGGGTATGAGCAGTTCTTC,CASSVLSGYEQFF
TRBJ2-1,TRBV19,16,few,TRBD2,TGTGCCACCTCTCGGCCGGGACTAGCGACTTCGAATGAGCAGTTCTTC,CATSRPGLATSNEQFF
TRBJ2-7,TRBV7-9,15,few,.,TGTGCCAGCAGCCCGGACACGGACCCAGCCTACGAGCAGTACTTC,CASSPDTDPAYEQYF
TRBJ2-1,TRBV5-5,16,.,TRBD2,TGTGCCAGCAGCCCCACTAGCGGTTACTCCTACAATGAGCAGTTCTTC,CASSPTSGYSYNEQFF
TRBJ1-5,TRBV15,17,.,.,TGTGCCACCAGCAGAGATCATGGAGGGTATAGCAATCAGCCCCAGCATTTT,CATSRDHGGYSNQPQHF
TRBJ1-1,TRBV7-9,12,few,.,TGTGCCAGCAGCGATGGTTCGGGTGAAGCTTTCTTT,CASSDGSGEAFF
TRBJ2-1,TRBV10-3,13,.,.,TGTGCCATCCCAGCTGAAACCAATGAGCGGTTTTTCTTC,CAIPAETNERFFF
TRBJ2-7,TRBV6-6,12,.,TRBD2,TGTGCCAGCACCGGACTAGACTACGAGCAGTACTTC,CASTGLDYEQYF
TRBJ2-7,TRBV18,14,.,.,TGTGCCAGCTCACCGTCGGGACTGTCCTACGAGCAGTACTTC,CASSPSGLSYEQYF
TRBJ2-7,TRBV13,19,.,TRBD1,TGTGCCAGCAGCGCCCGGACAGGGACCCTCCAAGTACCCTACTACGAGCAGTACTTC,CASSARTGTLQVPYYEQYF
TRBJ2-5,TRBV10-3,14,few,TRBD2,TGTGCCATCAAGCCTAGCGGGAAACTAGAGACCCAGTACTTC,CAIKPSGKLETQYF
TRBJ1-1,TRBV2,13,once,TRBD1,TGTGCCATTCCGGGACAGGGCTACACTGAAGCTTTCTTT,CAIPGQGYTEAFF
TRBJ2-7,TRBV28,13,.,.,TGTGCCAGCAGTTTATGGCAGGGCAACGAGCAGTACTTC,CASSLWQGNEQYF
TRBJ2-1,TRBV5-6,15,.,TRBD2,TGTGCCAGCAGCTTAGGGACTAGCCCACGGGATGAGCAGTTCTTC,CASSLGTSPRDEQFF
TRBJ2-7,TRBV5-6,19,once,.,TGTGCCAGCAGCCCATCGCCGACAGTCGTAACTTTGGAATCCTACGAGCAGTACTTC,CASSPSPTVVTLESYEQYF
TRBJ2-7,TRBV2,17,.,.,TGTGCCAGCGGAGAAGGGGGTTGGGCTAGCGGAGATTACGAGCAGTACTTC,CASGEGGWASGDYEQYF
TRBJ2-1,TRBV4-1,14,.,TRBD1,TGCGCCAGCAGCCAGCTACAGGGGGCAAATGAGCAGTTCTTC,CASSQLQGANEQFF
TRBJ1-5,TRBV28,17,.,.,TGTGCCAGCAGTTCCCCGGATGTACAGGGAATCGGTCCGCCCCAGCATTTT,CASSSPDVQGIGPPQHF
TRBJ2-3,TRBV29-1,16,.,.,TGCAGCTCCCTTGTGGTAGCGGAAACTAGCACAGATACGCAGTATTTT,CSSLVVAETSTDTQYF
TRBJ2-1,TRBV9,14,.,.,TGTGCCAGCAGCAGTTCACCAACCTACAATGAGCAGTTCTTC,CASSSSPTYNEQFF
TRBJ1-5,TRBV28,14,few,.,TGTGCCAGCAGTTTATGGAGTATCAATCAGCCCCAGCATTTT,CASSLWSINQPQHF
TRBJ2-7,TRBV7-9,15,.,.,TGTGCCAGCAGCCTTCCGGGGGCCGCCGACTACGAGCAGTACTTC,CASSLPGAADYEQYF
TRBJ2-1,TRBV28,15,.,.,TGTGCCAGCAGATTGGGGCTAGCGAGAACAAATGAGCAGTTCTTC,CASRLGLARTNEQFF
TRBJ2-1,TRBV7-9,14,.,.,TGTGCCAGCAGCTTATCCGGGAGACTGAATGAGCAGTTCTTC,CASSLSGRLNEQFF
TRBJ2-3,TRBV7-8,15,few,.,TGTGCCAGCGTGGTGCGGGACAGCAACACAGATACGCAGTATTTT,CASVVRDSNTDTQYF